The rows below give T cell receptor beta chains drawn from one sample of a study of early T cells in non-severe SARS-CoV-2 infection. TCRdb re-analysed the 5' RACE reads in MiXCR, keeping a single row per CDR3 protein. The data show under 45,000 distinct CDR3 sequences, roughly 7.9% seen once. The specimen comprised whole blood, sampled at baseline. All receptors derive from an adult who was a healthcare worker with PCR-confirmed SARS-CoV-2 infection or an uninfected control (not recorded which). The CDR3 runs from the conserved cysteine through the conserved F or W. A D gene is named only where the DNA matches it firmly. Clone size appears in some rows only: once, few, many, or a class for an expanded clone.

j_call v_call clone_size d_call cdr3_nt cdr3_aa
TRBJ2-7 TRBV5-1 many TRBD1 TGCGCCAGCAGCGATGGACAGGGGGCCTACGAGCAGTACTTC CASSDGQGAYEQYF
TRBJ2-1 TRBV7-6 . . TGTGCCAGCAGCTTAGTTAGAGGCGATGAGCAGTTCTTC CASSLVRGDEQFF
TRBJ2-2 TRBV29-1 . . TGCAGCGCTACTATGAGTAACACCGGGGAGCTGTTTTTT CSATMSNTGELFF
TRBJ1-1 TRBV30 many TRBD1 TGTGCCTGGAGTGTACGGACAGGGGGCCTTTTGAACACTGAAGCTTTCTTT CAWSVRTGGLLNTEAFF
TRBJ1-3 TRBV4-3 many . TGCGCCAGCAGCCAAGGGCAGGGTGCGACCATATATTTT CASSQGQGATIYF
TRBJ2-5 TRBV7-7 many . TGTGCCAGCAGTTCCGGCAGGGGATCGCAAGAGACCCAGTACTTC CASSSGRGSQETQYF
TRBJ1-6 TRBV7-2 . . TGTGCCAGCAGCTTACGGACACCCGATAATTCACCCCTCCACTTT CASSLRTPDNSPLHF
TRBJ2-5 TRBV7-9 . . TGTGCCAGCAGCCGATCAGCCCCGGAGACCCAGTACTTC CASSRSAPETQYF
TRBJ1-2 TRBV28 few . TGTGCCAGCAGCCTATCAGGGGTAAACTATGGCTACACCTTC CASSLSGVNYGYTF
TRBJ2-5 TRBV9 . . TGTGCCAGCAGCACCGGGTCCTTTAGGCGAGAGACCCAGTACTTC CASSTGSFRRETQYF
TRBJ2-5 TRBV19 many TRBD2 TGTGCCAGTAGTATTCGACTAGCGGGAAACCAAGAGACCCAGTACTTC CASSIRLAGNQETQYF
TRBJ2-3 TRBV20-1 . TRBD2 TGCAGTGCTAACCAAGCTAGCGGGGGTCTCACAGATACGCAGTATTTT CSANQASGGLTDTQYF
TRBJ2-3 TRBV5-1 medium-sized . TGCGCCAGCAGCCCACGCGGGCTTTTCACAGATACGCAGTATTTT CASSPRGLFTDTQYF
TRBJ2-7 TRBV7-9 few . TGTGCCAGCTCCCGTGATACTCCCCACGAGCAGTACTTC CASSRDTPHEQYF
TRBJ2-1 TRBV18 few . TGTGCCAGCTCACCCCCGCTTGCGACCAATGAGCAGTTCTTC CASSPPLATNEQFF
TRBJ2-7 TRBV20-1 many TRBD2 TGCAGTGCTATTATGACTAGCGGGAGTTTTTACGAGCAGTACTTC CSAIMTSGSFYEQYF
TRBJ1-6 TRBV7-9 few TRBD1 TGTGCCAGCTATCCTCCGGGAGGGGGCAATTCACCCCTCCACTTT CASYPPGGGNSPLHF